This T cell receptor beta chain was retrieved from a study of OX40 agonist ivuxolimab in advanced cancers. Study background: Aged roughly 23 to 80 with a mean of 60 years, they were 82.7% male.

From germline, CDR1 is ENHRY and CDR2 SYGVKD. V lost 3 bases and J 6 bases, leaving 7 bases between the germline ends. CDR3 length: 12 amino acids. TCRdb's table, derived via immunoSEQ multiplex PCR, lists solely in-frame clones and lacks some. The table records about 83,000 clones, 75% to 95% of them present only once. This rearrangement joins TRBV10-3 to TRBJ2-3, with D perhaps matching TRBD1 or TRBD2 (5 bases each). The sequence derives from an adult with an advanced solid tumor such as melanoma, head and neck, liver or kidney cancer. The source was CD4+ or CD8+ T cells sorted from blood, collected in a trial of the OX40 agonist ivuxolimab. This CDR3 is CAISEEGDTQYF. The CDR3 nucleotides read TGTGCCATCAGTGAAGAGGGGGATACGCAGTATTTT.